Listed below are T cell receptor beta chains from one sample, sequenced in a study of CD8 T cells in Susac syndrome. TCRdb re-called the immunoSEQ multiplex PCR reads with MiXCR, one entry per CDR3 protein. The sample carries 85,000 to 120,000 distinct CDR3 sequences, around 94% recorded once. Sample: CD8+ T cells from PBMCs. Every receptor here comes from a human donor with Susac syndrome. Each CDR3 is given with its conserved first and last residue. D genes are given only for firm matches. Some rows mark clone size as missing; the rest say once, few, many or name a class of expanded clone.

v_call	clone_size	j_call	d_call	cdr3_aa	cdr3_nt
TRBV19	.	TRBJ2-7	.	CASSNSRDGPYEQYF	TGTGCCAGTAGTAATTCCCGGGACGGACCCTACGAGCAGTACTTC
TRBV12-5	.	TRBJ1-1	TRBD1	CASARTGGYTEAFF	TGTGCTAGTGCCAGGACAGGGGGTTACACTGAAGCTTTCTTT
TRBV9	.	TRBJ1-1	.	CASSASDMNTEAFF	TGTGCCAGCAGCGCCTCAGACATGAACACTGAAGCTTTCTTT
TRBV27	once	TRBJ1-1	.	CASSLLGWDTEAFF	TGTGCCAGCAGTTTATTAGGATGGGACACTGAAGCTTTCTTT
TRBV12-3/TRBV12-4	.	TRBJ2-1	.	CASSLTLRTNEQFF	TGTGCCAGCAGTTTAACTCTAAGGACCAATGAGCAGTTCTTC
TRBV4-1	.	TRBJ1-2	.	CASSQETTAFYGYTF	TGCGCCAGCAGCCAAGAGACGACAGCTTTCTATGGCTACACCTTC
TRBV4-3	.	TRBJ1-1	.	CASSQDPVGSGDTEAFF	TGCGCCAGCAGCCAAGATCCAGTAGGGAGCGGTGACACTGAAGCTTTCTTT
TRBV9	.	TRBJ2-3	TRBD2	CASSARTSGGTDTQYF	TGTGCCAGCAGCGCGCGGACTAGCGGGGGGACAGATACGCAGTATTTT
TRBV23-1	.	TRBJ2-1	.	CASASHLCIYEQFF	TGCGCCAGCGCGAGCCACCTTTGTATCTATGAGCAGTTCTTC
TRBV5-6	.	TRBJ2-3	.	CASSSQGSAYTQYF	TGTGCCAGCAGCTCCCAGGGGTCGGCGTATACGCAGTATTTT
TRBV5-1	.	TRBJ2-2	TRBD1	CASSYGQGNTGELFF	TGCGCCAGCAGCTACGGACAGGGCAACACCGGGGAGCTGTTTTTT
TRBV27	.	TRBJ1-5	.	CASSPELGQPQHF	TGTGCCAGCAGTCCAGAGTTGGGTCAGCCCCAGCATTTT
TRBV4-1	.	TRBJ1-5	TRBD1	CASSQLGTGVNQPQHF	TGCGCCAGCAGCCAATTGGGGACAGGGGTCAATCAGCCCCAGCATTTT
TRBV13	.	TRBJ2-7	.	CATKRGYSYEQYF	TGTGCCACCAAGAGGGGGTACTCCTACGAGCAGTACTTC
TRBV6-2/TRBV6-3	.	TRBJ2-5	TRBD2	CASRSGVQETQYF	TGTGCCAGCAGAAGCGGGGTACAAGAGACCCAGTACTTC
TRBV29-1	once	TRBJ1-1	.	CSVGEWLEAFF	TGCAGCGTGGGCGAGTGGCTTGAAGCTTTCTTT
TRBV13	.	TRBJ2-5	.	CASSLGEGTQETQYF	TGTGCCAGCAGCTTAGGCGAGGGGACACAAGAGACCCAGTACTTC
TRBV9	.	TRBJ2-3	TRBD2	CASSVSGGSTDTQYF	TGTGCCAGCAGCGTTAGCGGGGGGAGCACAGATACGCAGTATTTT
TRBV3-1	.	TRBJ1-5	.	CASSQALDKNQPQHF	TGTGCCAGCAGCCAAGCCTTAGACAAGAATCAGCCCCAGCATTTT
TRBV12-3/TRBV12-4	.	TRBJ2-7	.	CASSPRGSYEQYF	TGTGCCAGCAGTCCTAGGGGCTCCTACGAGCAGTACTTC
TRBV19	.	TRBJ1-2	TRBD1	CASSRGTGFYGYTF	TGTGCCAGTAGTAGAGGGACAGGTTTCTATGGCTACACCTTC
TRBV7-6	.	TRBJ2-1	.	CASSLTRQVGFTGTVNEQFF	TGTGCCAGCAGCCTAACAAGACAGGTCGGGTTTACCGGGACTGTCAATGAGCAGTTCTTC
TRBV14	.	TRBJ2-2	.	CASSQDWLWPNTGELFF	TGTGCCAGCAGCCAAGACTGGCTATGGCCGAACACCGGGGAGCTGTTTTTT
TRBV13	.	TRBJ2-3	TRBD2	CASSPTAGGADTQYF	TGTGCCAGCAGCCCGACAGCGGGAGGGGCGGATACGCAGTATTTT
TRBV15	.	TRBJ2-7	.	CATGDRSTYEQYF	TGTGCCACCGGGGACCGATCAACCTACGAGCAGTACTTC